This T cell receptor (beta chain) was profiled in a study of T cells in Graves' hyperthyroidism and ophthalmopathy. Notes on the study in general: Ophthalmopathy was model-predicted a median around 6.1 months pre-onset.

For Graves' hyperthyroidism to be stable, ophthalmopathy could not progress within 18 months. The patients, who ranged from 18 to 65 in age, presented with newly diagnosed hyperthyroidism lasting under 2 months. Each diagnosis was grounded in clinical symptoms, serum thyroxine and TRAb, thyroid ultrasound, and orbital computed tomography. Amplified TCR beta CDR3 regions came from RNA transcripts. HTBI primers drove first-round RT-PCR of the TCR CDR3. TCRdb processed the multiplex PCR reads anew with MiXCR; each CDR3 protein has one entry. The sample contains 500,000 to 750,000 distinct CDR3 sequences, around 46% of which appear only once. The CDR3 contains 14 residues. Trimming took 6 bases from V and 11 from J, leaving 20 bases between them. CDR1 is MNHNY and CDR2 is SVGAGI in the germline V gene (reference sequence). This clonotype came up many times. The antigen remains undetermined.

The TCR originated in a woman younger than 35 with Graves' hyperthyroidism. The V call is TRBV6-6, the J call TRBJ1-5; unclear D gene. Sequenced input: peripheral blood or thyroid tissue (not recorded which). The chain's CDR3 is CASSARTGREAQHF. In DNA form, the CDR3 reads TGTGCCAGCAGCGCTAGAACGGGAAGGGAGGCCCAGCATTTT.